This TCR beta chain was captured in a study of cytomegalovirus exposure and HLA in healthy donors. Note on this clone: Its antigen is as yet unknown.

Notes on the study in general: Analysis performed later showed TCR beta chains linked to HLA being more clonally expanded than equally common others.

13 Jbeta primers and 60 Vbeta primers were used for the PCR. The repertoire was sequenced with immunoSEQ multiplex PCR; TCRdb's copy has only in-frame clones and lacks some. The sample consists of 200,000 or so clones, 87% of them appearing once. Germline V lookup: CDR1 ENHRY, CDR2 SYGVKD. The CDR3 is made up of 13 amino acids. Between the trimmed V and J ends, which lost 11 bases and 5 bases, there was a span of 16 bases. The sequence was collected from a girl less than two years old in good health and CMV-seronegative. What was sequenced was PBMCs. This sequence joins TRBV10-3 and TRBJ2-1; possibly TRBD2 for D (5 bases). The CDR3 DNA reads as TGTGCCGTGACACTAGACCCGAACAATGAGCAGTTCTTC. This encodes CAVTLDPNNEQFF.